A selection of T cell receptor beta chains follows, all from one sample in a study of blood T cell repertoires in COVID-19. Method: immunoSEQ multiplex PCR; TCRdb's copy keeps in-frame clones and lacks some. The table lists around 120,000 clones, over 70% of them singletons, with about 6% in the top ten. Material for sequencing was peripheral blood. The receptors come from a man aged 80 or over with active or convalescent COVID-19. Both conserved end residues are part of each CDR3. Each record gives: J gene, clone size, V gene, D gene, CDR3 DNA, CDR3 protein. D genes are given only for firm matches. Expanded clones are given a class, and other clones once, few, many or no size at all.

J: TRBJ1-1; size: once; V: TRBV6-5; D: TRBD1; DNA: TGTGCCAGCAGAAGGACAGGGGTGAACACTGAAGCTTTCTTT; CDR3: CASRRTGVNTEAFF
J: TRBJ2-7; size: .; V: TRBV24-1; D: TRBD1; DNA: TGTGCCTCGAGGACAGGGGAAAAGTCATCGGCCTACGAGCAGTACTTC; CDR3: CASRTGEKSSAYEQYF
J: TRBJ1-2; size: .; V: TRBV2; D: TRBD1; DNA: TGTGCCAGCAGTACCCGGGACAGCGCAACCTTC; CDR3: CASSTRDSATF
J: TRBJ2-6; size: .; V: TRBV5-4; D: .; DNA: TGTGCCAGCAGCTCCTGGCAGGGGACCTCTGGGGCCAACGTCCTGACTTTC; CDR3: CASSSWQGTSGANVLTF
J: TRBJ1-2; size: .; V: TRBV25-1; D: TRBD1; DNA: TGTGCCAGCAGTGAACTCGGGACAGGGGGAACTTCCGCCTATGGCTACACCTTC; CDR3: CASSELGTGGTSAYGYTF
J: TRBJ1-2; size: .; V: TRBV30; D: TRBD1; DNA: TGTGCCTGGAGACTAATGACAGGGCAGGGCTACACCTTC; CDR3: CAWRLMTGQGYTF
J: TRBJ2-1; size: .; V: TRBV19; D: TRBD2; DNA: TGTGCCAGTACTACCGATCAGCGGGGGGGAAATGAGCAGTTCTTC; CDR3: CASTTDQRGGNEQFF
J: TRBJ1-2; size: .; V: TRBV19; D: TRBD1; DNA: TGTGCCAGTAGTGATCGGGACAGCCAACGGGGCGGCTACACCTTC; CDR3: CASSDRDSQRGGYTF
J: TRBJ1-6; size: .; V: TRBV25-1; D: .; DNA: TGTGCCAGCACAGAAACAGGGTACAATTCACCCCTCCACTTT; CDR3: CASTETGYNSPLHF
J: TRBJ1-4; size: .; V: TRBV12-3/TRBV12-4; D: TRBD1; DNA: TGTGCCAGCAGTCCCGGGACAGGGGGAAAACTGTTTTTT; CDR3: CASSPGTGGKLFF
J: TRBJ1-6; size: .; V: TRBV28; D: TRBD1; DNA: TGTGCCAGCAGTTTGTGGGGACAGGGTGACAATTCACCCCTCCACTTT; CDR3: CASSLWGQGDNSPLHF
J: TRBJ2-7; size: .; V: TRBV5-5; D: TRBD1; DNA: TGTGCCAGCAGCTTGAGTATCCGGACAGGGTTTTCCTACGAGCAGTACTTC; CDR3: CASSLSIRTGFSYEQYF
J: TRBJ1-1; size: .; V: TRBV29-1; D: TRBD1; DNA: TGCAGGGGACAGGAGAACACTGAAGCTTTCTTT; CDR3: CRGQENTEAFF
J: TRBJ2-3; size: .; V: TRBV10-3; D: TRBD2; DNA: TGTGCCATCAGTGAGCTTGCCGCTAGCGGGGGGGTGGGAGATACGCAGTATTTT; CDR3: CAISELAASGGVGDTQYF
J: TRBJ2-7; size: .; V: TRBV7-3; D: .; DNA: TGTGCCAGCAGCTTAGGTCAGAACTACGAGCAGTACTTC; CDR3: CASSLGQNYEQYF
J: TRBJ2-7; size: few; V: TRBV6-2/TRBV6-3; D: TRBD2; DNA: TGTGCCAGCAGTTTCTGGGGAGGGCCCTACGAGCAGTACTTC; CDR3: CASSFWGGPYEQYF
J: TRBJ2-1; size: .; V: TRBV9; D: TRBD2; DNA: TGTGCCAGCAGCGTAGCGGCGGGGGTTTACAATGAGCAGTTCTTC; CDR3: CASSVAAGVYNEQFF
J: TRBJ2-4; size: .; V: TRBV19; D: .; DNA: TGTGCCAGTAGCCTTAGGGGTGCCAAAAACATTCAGTACTTC; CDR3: CASSLRGAKNIQYF
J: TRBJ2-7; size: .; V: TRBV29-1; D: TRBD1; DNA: TGCAGCGTGGGACAGGGGTTTCCCTACGAGCAGTACTTC; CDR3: CSVGQGFPYEQYF
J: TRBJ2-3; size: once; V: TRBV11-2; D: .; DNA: TGTGCCAGCAGCTACGTAAGGACAGGCACAGATACGCAGTATTTT; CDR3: CASSYVRTGTDTQYF
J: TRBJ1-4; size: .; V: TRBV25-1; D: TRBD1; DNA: TGTGCCAGCAGTGATCCCGGGACAGGGGATGAAAAACTGTTTTTT; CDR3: CASSDPGTGDEKLFF
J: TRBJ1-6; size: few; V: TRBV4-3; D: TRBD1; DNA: TGCGCCAGCAGTCAGGACAGGGATAATTCACCCCTCCACTTT; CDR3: CASSQDRDNSPLHF
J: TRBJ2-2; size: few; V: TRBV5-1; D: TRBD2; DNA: TGCGCCAGCAGCCCCGGGGGGGGCGAAGGGGAGCTGTTTTTT; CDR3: CASSPGGGEGELFF
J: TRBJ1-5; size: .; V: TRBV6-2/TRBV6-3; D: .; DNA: TGTGCCAGCAGTTACCGCGGTTATCAGCCCCAGCATTTT; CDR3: CASSYRGYQPQHF
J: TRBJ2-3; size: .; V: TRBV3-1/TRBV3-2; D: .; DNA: TGTGCCAGCAGCCAAGACTTTCGCAGGGTCTCAGATACGCAGTATTTT; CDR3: CASSQDFRRVSDTQYF
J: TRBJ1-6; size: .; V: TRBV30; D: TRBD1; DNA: TGTGCCTGGAGGCCTCGGGACAGGTATAATTCACCCCTCCACTTT; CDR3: CAWRPRDRYNSPLHF
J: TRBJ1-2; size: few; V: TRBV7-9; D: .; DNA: TGTGCCAGCAGCCAAGACAGCTATGGCTACACCTTC; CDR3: CASSQDSYGYTF
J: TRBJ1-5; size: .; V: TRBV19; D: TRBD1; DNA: TGTGCCAGTAGTAACAGGGGGGTCGCCAATCAGCCCCAGCATTTT; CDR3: CASSNRGVANQPQHF
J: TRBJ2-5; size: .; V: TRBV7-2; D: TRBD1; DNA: TGTGCCAGCAGCTTTCAGGGGGCTAGAGAGACCCAGTACTTC; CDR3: CASSFQGARETQYF
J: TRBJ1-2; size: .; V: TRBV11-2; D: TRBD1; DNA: TGTGCCAGCAGCCCTCCGGGACAGGCCGTCGGCTACACCTTC; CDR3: CASSPPGQAVGYTF
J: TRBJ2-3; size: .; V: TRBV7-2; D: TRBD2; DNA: TGTGCCAGCAGCCCCCAGCAGCGGGGGGCAGGAGATACGCAGTATTTT; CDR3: CASSPQQRGAGDTQYF
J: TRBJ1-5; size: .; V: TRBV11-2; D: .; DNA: TGTGCCAGCAGCTCGCAGGCGGGATTTCAGCCCCAGCATTTT; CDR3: CASSSQAGFQPQHF
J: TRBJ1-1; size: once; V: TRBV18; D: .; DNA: TGTGCCAGCTCATCATCCGGGGGGAACACTGAAGCTTTCTTT; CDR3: CASSSSGGNTEAFF
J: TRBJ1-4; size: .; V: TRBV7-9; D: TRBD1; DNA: TGTGCCAGCAGCGCTGCTGACAGGGGGAAGGGAACTAATGAAAAACTGTTTTTT; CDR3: CASSAADRGKGTNEKLFF
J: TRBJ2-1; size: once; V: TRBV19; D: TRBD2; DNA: TGTGCCAGTAGGACCGGGGGGCTAGCGGGGGACTACAATGAGCAGTTCTTC; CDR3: CASRTGGLAGDYNEQFF
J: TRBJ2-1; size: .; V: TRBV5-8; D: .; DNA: TGTGCCAGCAGCTTGGATTCTTACAATGAGCAGTTCTTC; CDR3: CASSLDSYNEQFF
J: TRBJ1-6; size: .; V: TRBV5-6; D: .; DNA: TGTGCCAGCAGCTGGGGGGTCGGAGAACCCCTCCACTTT; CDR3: CASSWGVGEPLHF
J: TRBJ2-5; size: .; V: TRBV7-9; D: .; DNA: TGTGCCAGCAGCTTAGGACTACAAGAGACCCAGTACTTC; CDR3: CASSLGLQETQYF
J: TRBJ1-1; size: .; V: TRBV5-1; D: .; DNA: TGCGCCAGCAGCTTAGGGGTGGCGAACACTGAAGCTTTCTTT; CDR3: CASSLGVANTEAFF
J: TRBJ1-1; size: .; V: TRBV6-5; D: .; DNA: TGTGCCAGCGGGAAGACAGGCTGGAACACTGAAGCTTTCTTT; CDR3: CASGKTGWNTEAFF
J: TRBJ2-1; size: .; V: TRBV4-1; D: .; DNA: TGCGCCAGCAGCCCGAGAGTGAGGGGGTCGAGTTACAATGAGCAGTTCTTC; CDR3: CASSPRVRGSSYNEQFF
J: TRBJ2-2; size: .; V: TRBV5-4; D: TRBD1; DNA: TGTGCCAGCAGCTCGGGACAGGGGGCACCCGGGGAGCTGTTTTTT; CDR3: CASSSGQGAPGELFF
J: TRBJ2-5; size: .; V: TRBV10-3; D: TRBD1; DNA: TGTGCCATCAGTGAAACAGGGGTCGGGGAGACCCAGTACTTC; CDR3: CAISETGVGETQYF
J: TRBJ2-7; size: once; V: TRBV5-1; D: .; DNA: TGCGCCAGCAGCGTGACAGGTTCTGGGGACGAGCAGTACTTC; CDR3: CASSVTGSGDEQYF
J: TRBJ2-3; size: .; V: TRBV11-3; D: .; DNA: TGTGCCAGCAGCTACAGACATGGGGCCATAGATACGCAGTATTTT; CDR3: CASSYRHGAIDTQYF
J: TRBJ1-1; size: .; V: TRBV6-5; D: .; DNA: TGTGCCAGCAGTTACCCTACAGGGTCGGTTTGGGCTTTCTTT; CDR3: CASSYPTGSVWAFF
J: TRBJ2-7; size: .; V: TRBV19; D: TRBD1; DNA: TGTGCCAGTAGTAATCCGGGACAGATCTACGAGCAGTACTTC; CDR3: CASSNPGQIYEQYF
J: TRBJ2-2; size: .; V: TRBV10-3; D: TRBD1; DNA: TGTGCCATCAGTGATTCACCGGGACAGGGTTTCGGCGGGGAGCTGTTTTTT; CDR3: CAISDSPGQGFGGELFF
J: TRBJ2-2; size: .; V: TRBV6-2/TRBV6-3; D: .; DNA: TGTGCCAGCAGTTACCTACTATCAAACACCGGGGAGCTGTTTTTT; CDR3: CASSYLLSNTGELFF
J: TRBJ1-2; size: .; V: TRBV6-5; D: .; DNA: TGTGCCAGCAGGCTGGTGGGGCACCAACCCTATGGCTACACCTTC; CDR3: CASRLVGHQPYGYTF
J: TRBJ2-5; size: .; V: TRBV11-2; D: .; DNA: TGTGCCAGCAGCTTAGGGGGCGGGGTGGGAGAGACCCAGTACTTC; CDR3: CASSLGGGVGETQYF
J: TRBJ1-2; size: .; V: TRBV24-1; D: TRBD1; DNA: TGTGCCACCAGTGCCCAGGACAGGGAGGGCTACACCTTC; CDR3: CATSAQDREGYTF
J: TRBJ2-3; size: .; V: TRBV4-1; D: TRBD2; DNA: TGCGCCAGCAGCCAGGGACTAGCGGGGGGTACAGATACGCAGTATTTT; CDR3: CASSQGLAGGTDTQYF
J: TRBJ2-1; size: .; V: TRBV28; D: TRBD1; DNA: TGTGCCAGCAGTTCCGGGACAGAGATCAATGAGCAGTTCTTC; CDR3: CASSSGTEINEQFF
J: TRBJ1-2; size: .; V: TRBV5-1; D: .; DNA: TGCGCCAGCAGCTTGGGGGGAGAAATCTATGGCTACACCTTC; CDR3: CASSLGGEIYGYTF
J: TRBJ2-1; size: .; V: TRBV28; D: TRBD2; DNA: TGTGCCAGCAGTTTATGGGATTCGCTAGCGGGCTCCTACAATGAGCAGTTCTTC; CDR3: CASSLWDSLAGSYNEQFF
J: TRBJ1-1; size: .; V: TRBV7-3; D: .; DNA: TGTGCCAGCAGCCCAGTGGTCGGGGGGACTGAAGCTTTCTTT; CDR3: CASSPVVGGTEAFF
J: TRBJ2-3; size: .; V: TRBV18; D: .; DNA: TGTGCCAGCTCAGATCTAGGATTCACAGATACGCAGTATTTT; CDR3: CASSDLGFTDTQYF
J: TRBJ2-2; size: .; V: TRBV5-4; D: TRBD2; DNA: TGTGCCAGCAGCTTTGGAAACGGGGGGGCATCCGGGGAGCTGTTTTTT; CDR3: CASSFGNGGASGELFF
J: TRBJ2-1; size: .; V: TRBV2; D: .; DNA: TGTGCCAGCAGTGACCAGGGGAGCTCCTACAATGAGCAGTTCTTC; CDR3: CASSDQGSSYNEQFF